These 17 T cell receptor beta chains originate from one sample sequenced in a study of tumor-infiltrating lymphocytes in primary liver carcinoma. Using a constant-region primer together with ProtoScript II reverse transcriptase, TCR beta cDNA was made from about 500 ng of total RNA. Each TCR beta library was derived from three nested multiplex PCR rounds that employed slightly modified ARM-PCR. The first two PCR rounds, roughly 9 cycles each, used TRBV1-TRBV30 forward primers and a C-beta reverse primer. Each CDR3 protein is one row after TCRdb ran MiXCR on the multiplex PCR reads. The sample carries almost 200,000 distinct CDR3 sequences, 65% recorded once. Germline DNA was extracted alongside blood RNA, which was obtained from unsorted whole blood. Sequences were obtained from peripheral blood. Receptor source: a woman aged 60-70 years with primary liver carcinoma and hepatitis B virus infection.

About this clonotype itself: A much larger clone lies one base from this, so it may be a read error. This chain joins TRBV5-6 and TRBJ2-4, with 7 positions matching TRBD1. The germline V gene encodes CDR1 SGHDT and CDR2 YYEEEE. The CDR3 consists of 16 residues. CDR3 region: CANSQEGAAAKNIQYF. CDR3 DNA: TGTGCCAACAGCCAAGAGGGGGCAGCGGCCAAAAACATTCAGTACTTC.

This clonotype was counted only a few times. One end of the junction is discordant with germline, which a read error may explain. The chain joins TRBV11-2 to TRBJ2-7, with TRBD2 matching over 8 bases. CDR1 is SGHAT and CDR2 is FQNNGV in the germline V gene. The CDR3 covers 18 residues. The CDR3 sequence is CVSSFRFPVTSVSYEQYF. The CDR3 bases are TGTGTCAGTAGCTTTAGATTCCCCGTGACTAGCGTGAGTTACGAACAGTACTTC. The full variable domain, its missing parts supplied by reference TRBV11-2 and TRBJ2-7, is EAGVAQSPRYKIIEKRQSVAFWCNPISGHATLYWYQQILGQGPKLLIQFQNNGVVDDSQLPKDRFSAERLKGVDSTLKIQPAKLEDSAVYLCVSSFRFPVTSVSYEQYFGPGTRLTVT.

With regard to this clonotype: A read error may produce the germline difference seen at one junction end. V is TRBV12-3 or TRBV12-4 and J is TRBJ2-7, with D perhaps matching TRBD2 (5 bases). CDR3 size: 17 residues. The CDR3 nucleotides read TGTGCCAGCAGTTTTAGAGCGGACGGGCCCACTTTCTACGAGCCGTACTTC. Amino acid sequence: CASSFRADGPTFYEPYF.

Note on this clonotype: This may be a read error: a much more frequent sequence differs by one nucleotide. The rearrangement uses TRBV11-2 and TRBJ2-1, with D possibly matching TRBD2 (6 bases). The germline CDR1 and CDR2 sequences are SGHAT and FQNNGV. V was clipped by 5 bases and J by 10 bases, with 15 bases between them. This CDR3 has 13 amino acids. This chain's CDR3 is CASSARTGVEQFF. CDR3 nucleotides: TGTGCCAGCAGCGCCCGGACGGGGGTGGAGCAGTTCTTC.

The chain carries TRBV11-2 and TRBJ1-2; 7 bases match TRBD1. Germline CDR1 and CDR2: SGHAT and FQNNGV. The CDR3 contains 14 residues. V trimming: 5 bases; J trimming: 3 bases; junction bases outside the gene matches: 6. CDR3 region: CASSPADRDYGYTF. The CDR3 bases are TGTGCCAGCAGCCCAGCCGACAGGGACTATGGCTACACCTTC.

As for this clonotype: Its ends do not fully match the called genes, so a read error is possible. CDR3 in amino acids: CASITGVGNIQHF. CDR3 nucleotides: TGTGCCAGCATCACAGGGGTAGGAAACATTCAGCACTTC. V is TRBV11-2 and J is TRBJ2-4; 7 nucleotides align to TRBD1. The CDR3 covers 13 residues. Germline V CDR1 and CDR2: SGHAT, FQNNGV.

In its sample, this clonotype was seen once. Since a much larger clone is just one base distant, this may be a read error. The chain carries TRBV7-9 and TRBJ2-1; TRBD2 matches at 7 bases. Germline V gives CDR1 SEHNR, CDR2 FQNEAQ (reference sequence). This CDR3 spans 15 amino acids. V lost 2 bases to trimming and J lost 5 bases; unmatched junction nucleotides: 6. CDR3 in amino acids: CASSLRVGRNNEQFF. CDR3 sequence (DNA): TGTGCCAGCAGCTTACGAGTCGGGAGGAACAATGAGCAGTTCTTC.

A word on this clonotype: At one end the junction does not follow the germline gene, possibly because of a read error. The chain has TRBV11-2 and TRBJ1-2, with D perhaps matching TRBD1 (5 bases). This CDR3 comprises 13 residues. Per the germline V gene, CDR1 is SGHAT and CDR2 is FQNNGV. The CDR3 bases are TGTGCAAGCAATTCCGGGGCGGAATATGGCTACACCTTC. Its protein product is CASNSGAEYGYTF.

For this clonotype: Relative to the germline gene, one junction end is altered; a read error may explain this. V is TRBV7-3 and J is TRBJ2-7, with D perhaps TRBD1 (6 bases). Germline V gives CDR1 SGHTA, CDR2 FQGTGA. The CDR3 sequence is 14 residues long. CDR3 nucleotide sequence: TGTGTCAGCAGCCCCGCCCCAGGGGTATACGAGCAGTACTTC. Its translation: CVSSPAPGVYEQYF.

Regarding this clonotype: A much bigger clone sits one base away, suggesting this may be a read error. V is TRBV4-1 and J is TRBJ2-2; unclear D gene. This CDR3 is built from 11 residues. Trimming removed 10 bases from V and 7 bases from J, with 10 bases in between. CDR1 is MGHRA, CDR2 YSYEKL, per germline. CDR3 sequence: CATNKDGELFF. DNA of the CDR3: TGCGCCACTAATAAAGACGGGGAGCTGTTTTTT.

Note on this clonotype: One end of the junction fails to match germline, which may point to a read error. The V gene is TRBV30, the J gene TRBJ2-3; D unclear. CDR3 length: 12 residues. Germline V gene lookup returns CDR1 GTSNPN and CDR2 SVGIG (reference sequence). DNA for the CDR3: TGTGCCTGGAGTCCCAACACAGACACGCAGTATTTT. Its protein product is CAWSPNTDTQYF.

The chain uses TRBV5-1 and TRBJ1-5, with D tentatively TRBD1 (5 bases). V was shortened by 3 bases and J by 2 bases, with 12 bases between the two germline ends. CDR3 length: 15 amino acids. Per germline, CDR1 SGHRS and CDR2 YFSETQ. This chain's CDR3 is CASSSSGTGNQPQHF. For the CDR3, the DNA is TGCGCCAGCAGCTCCTCCGGGACGGGCAATCAGCCCCAGCATTTT.

This clonotype was recorded only once. The chain has TRBV12-3 or TRBV12-4 and TRBJ1-3, with a weak D call TRBD1 (5 bases). This CDR3 comprises 16 residues. V was clipped by 7 bases and J by 2 bases, with 18 bases between them. This CDR3 reads CASILGGGVAGNTIYF. Written as DNA, the CDR3 is TGTGCCAGCATCCTTGGGGGGGGGGTGGCTGGAAACACCATATATTTT.

This chain connects TRBV6-4 to TRBJ2-3, with D unclear. The CDR3 length is 14 residues. Germline CDR1 is MRHNA and CDR2 is SNTAGT. V dropped 2 bases and J dropped 3 bases, with 9 bases sitting between them. The CDR3 region is CASSDGLGTDTQYF. The CDR3 nucleotides are TGTGCCAGCAGTGACGGGCTGGGAACAGATACGCAGTATTTT.

Regarding this clonotype: Its ends do not fully match the called genes, so a read error is possible. The genes are TRBV6-5 and TRBJ2-1; D may correspond to TRBD1 or TRBD2 (5 bases each). Germline V gene data show CDR1 as MNHEY and CDR2 as SVGAGI. The CDR3 has 14 residues. CDR3 DNA sequence: TGTGCCAGCAGTTACCGGGACGTCTACGATGAGCAGCTCTTC. As protein: CASSYRDVYDEQLF.

A remark on this clonotype: One end of the junction is discordant with germline, which a read error may explain. This chain connects TRBV25-1 to TRBJ1-2; 10 bases match TRBD1. The CDR3 runs 14 residues. CDR1 and CDR2 (germline): MGHDK, SYGVNS. For the CDR3, the DNA is TGTGCCAGCAGTGAGGGACAGGGGATCTATTGCTACACCTTC. Amino acids: CASSEGQGIYCYTF.

In the case of this clonotype: At one boundary the junction diverges from the germline segment, which might be a read error. V and J are TRBV6-5 and TRBJ1-5; tentatively, D is TRBD1 (5 bases). This CDR3 contains 15 residues. Per germline, CDR1 MNHEY and CDR2 SVGAGI. As DNA, the CDR3 is TGTGCCAGCAGACGATCCCGTGCGGGGGATCAGCTCCAGCATTTT. Encoded protein: CASRRSRAGDQLQHF.